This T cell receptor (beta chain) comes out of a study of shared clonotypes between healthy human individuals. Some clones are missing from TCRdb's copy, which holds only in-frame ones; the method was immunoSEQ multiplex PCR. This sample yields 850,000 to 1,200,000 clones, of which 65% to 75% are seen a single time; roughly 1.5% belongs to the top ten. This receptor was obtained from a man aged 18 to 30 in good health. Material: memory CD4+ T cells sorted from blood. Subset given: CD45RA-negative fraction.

The CDR3 region is CASINPGYNEQFF. In nucleotides, the CDR3 is TGCGCCAGCATCAACCCCGGATACAATGAGCAGTTCTTC. J is TRBJ2-1 and V is TRBV5-1; D remains ambiguous. Germline V gene data show CDR1 as SGHRS and CDR2 as YFSETQ. The V end lost 6 bases, the J end lost 4 bases, and 11 bases lay between the germline ends. There are 13 residues in the CDR3.